This TCR beta chain stems from a study of shared T cell receptors in the human thymus. V was clipped by 2 bases and J by 3 bases, with 22 bases between them. CDR1 and CDR2 from the germline V gene are LNHNV and YYDKDF (reference sequence). This CDR3 comprises 19 residues. The table came from immunoSEQ multiplex PCR; TCRdb's copy has only in-frame clones and leaves some out. The sample lists about 540,000 clones, about 84% occurring once. These data also featured in a second study, about human thymus T cells. Per that study: Finnish infants who were healthy and having corrective surgery for congenital heart defects made up the donors. The source of the thymus tissue was resections taken during corrective heart surgery. Thymic as well as blood repertoires seemed to favor certain V and J genes unevenly. Thymic repertoires from unrelated individuals overlapped highly, related research reported.

The specimen sequenced was thymocytes. This sequence originates from a boy under two years old with a congenital heart defect. The V and J genes are TRBV15 and TRBJ2-2; possible D gene TRBD1, 5 bases. The CDR3 is CATSRLQTYVPGYTGELFF. CDR3 DNA: TGTGCCACCAGCAGACTCCAAACCTACGTACCAGGGTACACCGGGGAGCTGTTTTTT.